The sequence of this T cell receptor beta chain was determined in a study of blood T cell repertoires in COVID-19. Study details: There were acute and convalescent COVID-19 samples, and they came from the United States, Italy and Spain. PBMCs, B-cell-depleted T cells, or T cells provided the cDNA or gDNA that made up the material.

This CDR3 is built from 16 residues. The ends lost 0 bases at V and 4 bases at J; junction bases unmatched: 6. Per germline, CDR1 LGHDT and CDR2 YNNKEL (reference sequence). This clone showed up just once. Original analysis: Nucleated cell number was recorded as an estimate derived from reference gene primer amplification. Using immunoSEQ multiplex PCR, the repertoire was profiled, and TCRdb retains in-frame clones only, with some absent. That table is the source of V, J and clone size, and D and trimming were worked out from the DNA. The sample holds around 140,000 clones, 88% seen once. Sequenced: peripheral blood. This receptor was taken from a man in his 70s with acute or convalescent COVID-19. V is TRBV3-1 (or the pseudogene TRBV3-2) and J is TRBJ2-1; 7 bases agree with TRBD1. The CDR3 loop reads CASSQELTGVYNEQFF. The CDR3 coding sequence is TGTGCCAGCAGCCAAGAGTTAACAGGGGTTTACAATGAGCAGTTCTTC.